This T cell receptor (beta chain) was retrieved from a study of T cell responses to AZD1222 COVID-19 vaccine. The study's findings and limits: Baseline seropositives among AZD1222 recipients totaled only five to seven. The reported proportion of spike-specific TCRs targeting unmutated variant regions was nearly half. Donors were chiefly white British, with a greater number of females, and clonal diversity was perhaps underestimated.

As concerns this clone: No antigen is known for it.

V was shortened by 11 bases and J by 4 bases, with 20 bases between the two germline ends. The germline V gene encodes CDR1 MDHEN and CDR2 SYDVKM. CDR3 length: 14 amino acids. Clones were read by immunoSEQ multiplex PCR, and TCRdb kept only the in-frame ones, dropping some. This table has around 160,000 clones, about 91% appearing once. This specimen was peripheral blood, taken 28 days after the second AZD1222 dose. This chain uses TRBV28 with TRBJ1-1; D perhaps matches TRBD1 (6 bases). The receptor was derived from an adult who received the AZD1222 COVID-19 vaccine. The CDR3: CAARQGGAGTEAFF. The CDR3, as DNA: TGTGCCGCCCGACAAGGGGGGGCGGGCACTGAAGCTTTCTTT.